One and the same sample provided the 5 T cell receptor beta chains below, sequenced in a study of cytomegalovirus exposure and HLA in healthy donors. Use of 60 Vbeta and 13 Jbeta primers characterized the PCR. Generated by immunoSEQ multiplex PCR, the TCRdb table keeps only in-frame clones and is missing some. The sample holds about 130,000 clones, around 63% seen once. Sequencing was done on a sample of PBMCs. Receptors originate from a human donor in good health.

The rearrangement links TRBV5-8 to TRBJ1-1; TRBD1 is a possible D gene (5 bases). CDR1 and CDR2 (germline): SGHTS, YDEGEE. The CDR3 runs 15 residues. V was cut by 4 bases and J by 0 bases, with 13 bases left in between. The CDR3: CASSLGQGMNTEAFF. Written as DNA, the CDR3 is TGTGCCAGCAGCCTAGGGCAGGGAATGAACACTGAAGCTTTCTTT.

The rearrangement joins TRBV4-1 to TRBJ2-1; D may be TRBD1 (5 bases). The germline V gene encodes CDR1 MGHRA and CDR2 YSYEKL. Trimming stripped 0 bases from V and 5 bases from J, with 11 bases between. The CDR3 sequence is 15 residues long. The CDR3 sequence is CASSQEQVEDNEQFF. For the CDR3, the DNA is TGCGCCAGCAGCCAAGAACAGGTAGAGGACAATGAGCAGTTCTTC.

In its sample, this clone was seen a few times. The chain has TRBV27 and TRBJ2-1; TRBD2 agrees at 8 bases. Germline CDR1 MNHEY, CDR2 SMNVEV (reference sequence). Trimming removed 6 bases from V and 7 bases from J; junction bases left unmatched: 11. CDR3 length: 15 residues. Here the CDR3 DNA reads TGTGCCAGCAGACTTAGGAGCGGGAGTAAAAATGAGCAGTTCTTC. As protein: CASRLRSGSKNEQFF.

In nucleotides, the CDR3 is TGCGCCAGCAGCTCTACCTCCGGGACAGGGGTACACTACACCTTC. The encoded protein is CASSSTSGTGVHYTF. This chain links TRBV5-1 with TRBJ1-2; 10 bases fit TRBD1. The length of the CDR3 is 15 residues. The J segment lost 10 bases and the V segment lost 3 bases, leaving 12 bases of the junction unmatched. In germline, CDR1 is SGHRS, CDR2 YFSETQ.

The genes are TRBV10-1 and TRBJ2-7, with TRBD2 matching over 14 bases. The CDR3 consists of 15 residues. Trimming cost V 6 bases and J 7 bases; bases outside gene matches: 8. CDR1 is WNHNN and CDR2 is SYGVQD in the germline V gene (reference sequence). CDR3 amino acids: CASSPGTSGRGEQYF. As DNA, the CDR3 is TGCGCCAGCAGCCCCGGGACTAGCGGGAGAGGGGAGCAGTACTTC.